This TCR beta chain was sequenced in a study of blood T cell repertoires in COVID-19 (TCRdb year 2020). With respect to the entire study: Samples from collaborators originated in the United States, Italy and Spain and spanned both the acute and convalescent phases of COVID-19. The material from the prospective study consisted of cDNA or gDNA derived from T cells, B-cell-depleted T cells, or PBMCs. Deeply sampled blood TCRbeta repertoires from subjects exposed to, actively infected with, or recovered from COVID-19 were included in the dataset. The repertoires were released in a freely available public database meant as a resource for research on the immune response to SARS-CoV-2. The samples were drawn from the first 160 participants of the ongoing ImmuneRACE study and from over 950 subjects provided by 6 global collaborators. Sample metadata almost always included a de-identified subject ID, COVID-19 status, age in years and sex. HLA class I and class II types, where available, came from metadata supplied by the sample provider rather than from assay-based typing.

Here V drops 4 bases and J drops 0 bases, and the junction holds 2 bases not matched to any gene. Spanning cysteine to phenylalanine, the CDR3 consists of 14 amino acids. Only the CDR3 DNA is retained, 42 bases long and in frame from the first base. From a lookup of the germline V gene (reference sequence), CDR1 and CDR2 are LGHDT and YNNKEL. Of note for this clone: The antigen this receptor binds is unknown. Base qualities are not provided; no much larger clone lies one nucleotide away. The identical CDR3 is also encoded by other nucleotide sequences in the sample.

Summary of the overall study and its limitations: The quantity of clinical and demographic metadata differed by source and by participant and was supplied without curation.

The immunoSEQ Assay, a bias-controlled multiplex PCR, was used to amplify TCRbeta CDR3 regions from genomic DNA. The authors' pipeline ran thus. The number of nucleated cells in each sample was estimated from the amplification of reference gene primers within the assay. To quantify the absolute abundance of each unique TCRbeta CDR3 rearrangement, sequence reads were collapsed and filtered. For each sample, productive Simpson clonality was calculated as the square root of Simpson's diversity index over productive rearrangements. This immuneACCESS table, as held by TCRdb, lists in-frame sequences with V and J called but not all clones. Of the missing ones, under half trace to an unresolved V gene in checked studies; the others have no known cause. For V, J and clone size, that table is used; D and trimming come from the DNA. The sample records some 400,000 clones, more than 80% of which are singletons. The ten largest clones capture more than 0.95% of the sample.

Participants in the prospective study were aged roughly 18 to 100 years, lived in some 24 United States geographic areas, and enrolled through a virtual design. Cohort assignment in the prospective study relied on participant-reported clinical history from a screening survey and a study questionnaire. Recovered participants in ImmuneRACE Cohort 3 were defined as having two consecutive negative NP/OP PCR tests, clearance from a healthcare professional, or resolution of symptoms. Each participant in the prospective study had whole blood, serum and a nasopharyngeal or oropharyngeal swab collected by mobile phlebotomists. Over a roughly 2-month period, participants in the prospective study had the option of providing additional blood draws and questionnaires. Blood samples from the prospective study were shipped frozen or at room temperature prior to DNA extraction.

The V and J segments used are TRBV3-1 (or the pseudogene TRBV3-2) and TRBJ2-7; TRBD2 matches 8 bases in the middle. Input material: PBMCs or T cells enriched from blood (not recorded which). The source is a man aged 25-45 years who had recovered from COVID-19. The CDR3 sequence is CASSLSGSSYEQYF. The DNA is TGTGCCAGCAGCCTGAGCGGGAGCTCCTACGAGCAGTACTTC.